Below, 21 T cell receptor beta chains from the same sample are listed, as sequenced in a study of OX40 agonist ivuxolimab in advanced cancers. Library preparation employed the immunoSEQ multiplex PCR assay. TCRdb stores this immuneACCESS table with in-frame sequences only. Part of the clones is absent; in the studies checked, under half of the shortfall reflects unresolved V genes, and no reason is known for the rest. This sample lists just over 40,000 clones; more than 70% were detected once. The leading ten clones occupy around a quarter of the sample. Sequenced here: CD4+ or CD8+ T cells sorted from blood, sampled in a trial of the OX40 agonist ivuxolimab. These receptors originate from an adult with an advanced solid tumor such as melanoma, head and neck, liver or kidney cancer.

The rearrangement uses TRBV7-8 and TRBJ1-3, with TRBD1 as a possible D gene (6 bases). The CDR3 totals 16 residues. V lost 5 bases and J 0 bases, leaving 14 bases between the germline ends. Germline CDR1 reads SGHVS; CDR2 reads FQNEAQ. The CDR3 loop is CASSKTGIYSGNTIYF. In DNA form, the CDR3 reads TGTGCCAGCAGCAAAACAGGGATCTACTCTGGAAACACCATATATTTT.

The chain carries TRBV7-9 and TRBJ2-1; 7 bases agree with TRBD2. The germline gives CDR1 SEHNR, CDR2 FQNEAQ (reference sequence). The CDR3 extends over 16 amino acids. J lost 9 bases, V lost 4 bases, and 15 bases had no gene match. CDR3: CASSSRLAGAGGEQFF. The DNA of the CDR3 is TGTGCCAGCAGCTCCCGACTGGCGGGAGCGGGCGGTGAGCAGTTCTTC. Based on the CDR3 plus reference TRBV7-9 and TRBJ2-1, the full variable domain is DTGVSQNPRHKITKRGQNVTFRCDPISEHNRLYWYRQTLGQGPEFLTYFQNEAQLEKSRLLSDRFSAERPKGSFSTLEIQRTEQGDSAMYLCASSSRLAGAGGEQFFGPGTRLTVL.

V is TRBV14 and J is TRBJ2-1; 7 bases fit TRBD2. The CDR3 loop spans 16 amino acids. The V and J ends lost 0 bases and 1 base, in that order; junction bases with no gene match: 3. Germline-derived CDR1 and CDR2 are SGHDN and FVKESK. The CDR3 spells CASSQDGGGSYNEQFF. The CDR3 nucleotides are TGTGCCAGCAGCCAAGATGGGGGAGGGTCCTACAATGAGCAGTTCTTC.

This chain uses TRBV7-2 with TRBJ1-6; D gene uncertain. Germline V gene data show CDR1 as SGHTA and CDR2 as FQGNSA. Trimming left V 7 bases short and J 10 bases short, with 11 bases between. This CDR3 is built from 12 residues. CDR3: CASIGRGSPLHF. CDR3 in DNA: TGTGCCAGCATAGGGCGTGGCTCACCCCTCCACTTT. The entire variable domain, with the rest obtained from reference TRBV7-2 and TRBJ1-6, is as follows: GAGVSQSPSNKVTEKGKDVELRCDPISGHTALYWYRQSLGQGLEFLIYFQGNSAPDKSGLPSDRFSAERTGGSVSTLTIQRTQQEDSAVYLCASIGRGSPLHFGNGTRLTVT.

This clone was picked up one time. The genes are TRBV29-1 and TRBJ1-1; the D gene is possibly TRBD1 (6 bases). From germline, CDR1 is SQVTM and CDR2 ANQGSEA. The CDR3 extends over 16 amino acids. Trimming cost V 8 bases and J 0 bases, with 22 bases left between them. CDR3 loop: CSFTGPRGPLNTEAFF. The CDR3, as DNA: TGCAGCTTCACAGGTCCCAGGGGTCCGTTGAACACTGAAGCTTTCTTT.

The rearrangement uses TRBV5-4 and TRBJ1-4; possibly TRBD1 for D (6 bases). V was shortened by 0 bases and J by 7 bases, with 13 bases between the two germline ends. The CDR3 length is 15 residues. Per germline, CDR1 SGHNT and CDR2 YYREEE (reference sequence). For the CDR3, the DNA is TGTGCCAGCAGCTTGGATTACGGGACAACTGAAAAACTGTTTTTT. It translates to CASSLDYGTTEKLFF.

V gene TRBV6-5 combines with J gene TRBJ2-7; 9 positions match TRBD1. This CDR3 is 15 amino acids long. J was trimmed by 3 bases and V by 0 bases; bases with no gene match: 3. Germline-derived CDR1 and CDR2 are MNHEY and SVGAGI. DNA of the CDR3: TGTGCCAGCAGTTACTCGGGGGGACAGGGCTACGAGCAGTACTTC. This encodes CASSYSGGQGYEQYF.

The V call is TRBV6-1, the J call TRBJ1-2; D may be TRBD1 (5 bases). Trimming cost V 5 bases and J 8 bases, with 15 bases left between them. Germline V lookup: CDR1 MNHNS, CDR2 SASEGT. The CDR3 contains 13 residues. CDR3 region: CASSLAEDSGYTF. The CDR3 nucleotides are TGTGCCAGCAGTCTCGCCGAAGACAGCGGCTACACCTTC.

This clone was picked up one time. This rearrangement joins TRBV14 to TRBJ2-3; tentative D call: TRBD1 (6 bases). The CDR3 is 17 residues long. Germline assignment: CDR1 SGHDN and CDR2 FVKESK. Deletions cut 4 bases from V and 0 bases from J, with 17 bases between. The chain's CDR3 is CASSRPGTLASTDTQYF. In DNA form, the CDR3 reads TGTGCCAGCAGCCGGCCGGGGACATTAGCTAGCACAGATACGCAGTATTTT.

Here the CDR3 reads CARGTGLTDTQYF. In DNA form, the CDR3 reads TGTGCCAGAGGGACAGGCCTCACAGATACGCAGTATTTT. This chain connects TRBV2 to TRBJ2-3, with 8 bases lining up with TRBD1. Germline V CDR1 and CDR2: SNHLY, FYNNEI. After removal of 9 bases from V and 2 bases from J, the junction contained 4 bases not matched to a gene. This CDR3 comprises 13 residues. The full variable domain, its missing parts supplied by reference TRBV2 and TRBJ2-3, is EPEVTQTPSHQVTQMGQEVILRCVPISNHLYFYWYRQILGQKVEFLVSFYNNEISEKSEIFDDQFSVERPDGSNFTLKIRSTKLEDSAMYFCARGTGLTDTQYFGPGTRLTVL.

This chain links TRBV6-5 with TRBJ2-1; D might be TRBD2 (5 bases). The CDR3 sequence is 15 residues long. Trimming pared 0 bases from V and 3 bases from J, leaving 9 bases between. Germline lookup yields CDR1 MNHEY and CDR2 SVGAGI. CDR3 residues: CASSYSPGYYNEQFF. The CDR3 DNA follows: TGTGCCAGCAGTTACTCCCCGGGGTACTACAATGAGCAGTTCTTC.

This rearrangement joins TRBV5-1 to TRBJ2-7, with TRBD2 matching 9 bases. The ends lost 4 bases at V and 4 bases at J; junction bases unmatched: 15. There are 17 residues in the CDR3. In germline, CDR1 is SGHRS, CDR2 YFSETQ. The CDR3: CASSAGVREGRVYEQYF. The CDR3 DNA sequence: TGCGCCAGCAGCGCGGGAGTGCGGGAGGGCCGGGTGTACGAGCAGTACTTC.

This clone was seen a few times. Here the CDR3 DNA reads TGTGCCAGCAGTTTCAGCGGAACCGGGGAGCTGTTTTTT. This gives the protein CASSFSGTGELFF. The chain has TRBV28 and TRBJ2-2, with D maybe TRBD2 (5 bases). V lost 3 bases and J lost 5, with 7 bases in between. The CDR3 loop spans 13 amino acids. The germline CDR1 and CDR2 sequences are MDHEN and SYDVKM. The entire variable domain, with the rest obtained from reference TRBV28 and TRBJ2-2, is as follows: DVKVTQSSRYLVKRTGEKVFLECVQDMDHENMFWYRQDPGLGLRLIYFSYDVKMKEKGDIPEGYSVSREKKERFSLILESASTNQTSMYLCASSFSGTGELFFGEGSRLTVL.

DNA of the CDR3: TGTGCCAGCAGTTTCCAGGGAGTCGTGAACACCGGGGAGCTGTTTTTT. Translation gives CASSFQGVVNTGELFF. The chain is built from TRBV27 and TRBJ2-2; either TRBD1 or TRBD2 may supply D (5 bases each). CDR1 and CDR2 (germline): MNHEY, SMNVEV (reference sequence). Deletions cut 3 bases from V and 1 base from J, with 12 bases between. The CDR3 consists of 16 residues.

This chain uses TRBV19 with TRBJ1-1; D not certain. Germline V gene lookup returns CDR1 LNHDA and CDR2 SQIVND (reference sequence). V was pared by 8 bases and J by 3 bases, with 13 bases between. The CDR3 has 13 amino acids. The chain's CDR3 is CASSLILYTEAFF. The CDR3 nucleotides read TGTGCCAGTTCGTTGATACTCTACACTGAAGCTTTCTTT.

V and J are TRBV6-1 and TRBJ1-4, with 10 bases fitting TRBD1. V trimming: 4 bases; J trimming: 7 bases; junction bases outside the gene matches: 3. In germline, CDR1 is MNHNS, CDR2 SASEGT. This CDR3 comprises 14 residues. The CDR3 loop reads CASSATGGFEKLFF. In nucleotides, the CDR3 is TGTGCCAGCAGTGCGACAGGGGGCTTTGAAAAACTGTTTTTT.

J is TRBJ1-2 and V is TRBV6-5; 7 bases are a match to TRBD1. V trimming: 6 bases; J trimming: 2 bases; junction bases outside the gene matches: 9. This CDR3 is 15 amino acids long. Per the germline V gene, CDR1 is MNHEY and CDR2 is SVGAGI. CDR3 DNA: TGTGCCAGCAGGTCTCCGGGACAGCTCAACTATGGCTACACCTTC. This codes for CASRSPGQLNYGYTF.

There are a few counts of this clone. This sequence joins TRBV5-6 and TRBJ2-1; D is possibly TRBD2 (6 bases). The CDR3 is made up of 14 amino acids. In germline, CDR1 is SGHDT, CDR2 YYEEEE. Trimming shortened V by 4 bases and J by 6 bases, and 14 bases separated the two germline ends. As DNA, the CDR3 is TGTGCCAGCAGCCCCGGGACTGCCGTCAATGAGCAGTTCTTC. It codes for CASSPGTAVNEQFF.

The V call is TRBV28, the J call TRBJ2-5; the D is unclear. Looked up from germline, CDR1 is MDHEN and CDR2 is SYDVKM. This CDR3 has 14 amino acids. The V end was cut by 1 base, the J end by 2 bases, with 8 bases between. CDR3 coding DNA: TGTGCCAGCAGTTTATTAGGCAGACAAGAGACCCAGTACTTC. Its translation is CASSLLGRQETQYF.

CDR3: CASSSPKTGMNTEAFF. DNA for the CDR3: TGTGCCAGCAGTTCCCCTAAGACAGGAATGAACACTGAAGCTTTCTTT. The rearrangement links TRBV28 to TRBJ1-1; D is possibly TRBD1 (6 bases). This CDR3 is built from 16 residues. From germline, CDR1 is MDHEN and CDR2 SYDVKM. Between the trimmed V and J ends, which lost 4 bases and 0 bases, there was a span of 15 bases.

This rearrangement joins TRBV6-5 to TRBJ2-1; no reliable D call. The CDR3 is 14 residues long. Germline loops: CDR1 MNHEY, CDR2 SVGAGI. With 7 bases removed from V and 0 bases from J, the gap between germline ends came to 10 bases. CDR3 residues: CASMVGSSYNEQFF. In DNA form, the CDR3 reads TGTGCCAGCATGGTGGGAAGCTCCTACAATGAGCAGTTCTTC.